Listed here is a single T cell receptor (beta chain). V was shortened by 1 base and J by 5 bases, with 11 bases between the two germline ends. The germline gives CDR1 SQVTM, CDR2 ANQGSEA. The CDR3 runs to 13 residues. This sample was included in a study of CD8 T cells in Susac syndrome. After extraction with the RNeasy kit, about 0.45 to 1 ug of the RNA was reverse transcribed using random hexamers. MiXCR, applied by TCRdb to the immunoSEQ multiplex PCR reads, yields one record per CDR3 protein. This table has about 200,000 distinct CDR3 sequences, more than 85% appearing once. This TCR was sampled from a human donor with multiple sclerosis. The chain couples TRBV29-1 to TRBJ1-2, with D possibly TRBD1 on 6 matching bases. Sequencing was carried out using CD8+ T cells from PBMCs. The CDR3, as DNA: TGCAGCGTTGAAGGACGGACAGCTTATGGCTACACCTTC. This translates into CSVEGRTAYGYTF.